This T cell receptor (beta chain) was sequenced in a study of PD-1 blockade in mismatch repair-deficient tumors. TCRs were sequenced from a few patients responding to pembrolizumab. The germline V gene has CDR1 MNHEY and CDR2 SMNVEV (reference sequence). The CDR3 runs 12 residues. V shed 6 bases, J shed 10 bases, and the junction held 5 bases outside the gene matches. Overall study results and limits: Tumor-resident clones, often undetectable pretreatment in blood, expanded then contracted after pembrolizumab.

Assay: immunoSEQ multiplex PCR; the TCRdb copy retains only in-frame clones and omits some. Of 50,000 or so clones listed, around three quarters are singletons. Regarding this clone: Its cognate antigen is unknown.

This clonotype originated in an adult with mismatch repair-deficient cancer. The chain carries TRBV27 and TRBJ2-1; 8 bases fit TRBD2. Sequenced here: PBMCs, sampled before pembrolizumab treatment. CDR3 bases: TGTGCCAGCAGGTCGCGGGGGGAGGAGCAGTTCTTC. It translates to CASRSRGEEQFF.